The clone carrying this TCR beta chain has a handful of counts. These data belong to a study of blood T cell repertoires in COVID-19. Study at large: Sites in the United States, Italy and Spain provided acute and convalescent COVID-19 samples. T cells, B-cell-depleted T cells, or PBMCs provided the cDNA or gDNA that served as material.

V lost 6 bases and J lost 2; bases outside the gene matches: 15. This CDR3 region has 17 residues. CDR1 and CDR2 from the germline V gene are MDHEN and SYDVKM. As handled by the study authors: How many nucleated cells were present was estimated from reference gene primer amplification. Measured with immunoSEQ multiplex PCR; TCRdb has only the in-frame clones, and not every one. V and J calls and clone size are as listed in that table; D and trimming were resolved from the DNA. Found here are fewer than 80,000 clones, 74% of them singletons; the top ten hold under 30%. The J gene is TRBJ2-7, the V gene TRBV28, with 8 bases fitting TRBD1. Sequencing was carried out using peripheral blood. This clonotype originated in an elderly woman with acute or convalescent COVID-19. The CDR3 nucleotides read TGTGCCAGCAGACCCGGGACAGGCGTAGGTAGGGCCTACGAGCAGTACTTC. Translation: CASRPGTGVGRAYEQYF.